The 5 T cell receptor beta chains given below trace back to one sample, sequenced in a study of CD8+CD57+ T cells in acquired aplastic anemia. Genomic DNA provided the template from which TCR beta VDJ and CDR3 profiles were obtained. A single record per CDR3 protein comes from TCRdb applying MiXCR to the reads. The repertoire has around 170,000 distinct CDR3 sequences, around half of them found once; the top ten carry approximately 9.7%. By flow cytometry, patients selected for sequencing had shown an expansion of CD8+CD57+ cells. Specimen: sorted CD4+, CD8+, or CD8+CD57+ T cells (not recorded which) from PBMCs. These receptors all come from a human donor with aplastic anemia.

V is TRBV30 and J is TRBJ1-6; weak D call: TRBD1 (6 bases). This CDR3 region has 15 residues. Germline V gene lookup returns CDR1 GTSNPN and CDR2 SVGIG (reference sequence). V was pared by 5 bases and J by 4 bases, with 15 bases between. CDR3 nucleotides: TGTGCCTGGTGTAGGGGGGGCGCATATAATTCACCCCTCCACTTT. Protein product: CAWCRGGAYNSPLHF.

On this clonotype itself: One end of the junction varies from germline; a read error may be responsible. The rearrangement joins TRBV7-9 to TRBJ1-2; D perhaps matches TRBD1 (5 bases). The CDR3 spans 15 residues. CDR1 and CDR2 from the germline V gene are SEHNR and FQNEAQ (reference sequence). CDR3 in DNA: TGTGCCATCAGCACCATCCAGGGAGCGAACTATGGCTACACCTTC. Its protein is CAISTIQGANYGYTF. Together with reference TRBV7-9 and TRBJ1-2, the CDR3 gives the full variable domain: DTGVSQNPRHKITKRGQNVTFRCDPISEHNRLYWYRQTLGQGPEFLTYFQNEAQLEKSRLLSDRFSAERPKGSFSTLEIQRTEQGDSAMYLCAISTIQGANYGYTFGSGTRLTVV.

The rearrangement links TRBV10-3 to TRBJ1-1, with 12 nucleotides matching TRBD1. The germline V gene has CDR1 ENHRY and CDR2 SYGVKD. The CDR3 totals 16 residues. J gave up 2 bases and V 3 bases, and 4 bases lay outside the gene matches. CDR3 region: CAISDPGTGGNTEAFF. In DNA form, the CDR3 reads TGTGCCATCAGTGATCCCGGGACAGGGGGCAACACTGAAGCTTTCTTT.

To note about this clonotype: The junction departs from germline at one end; a sequencing error may be responsible. The chain uses TRBV7-9 and TRBJ2-7; a possible D gene is TRBD2 (5 bases). Germline V lookup: CDR1 SEHNR, CDR2 FQNEAQ (reference sequence). This CDR3 spans 12 amino acids. The chain's CDR3 is CAGSLLRAEQYF. The CDR3 DNA reads TGTGCCGGCAGTTTGTTGAGGGCCGAGCAGTACTTC.

The table lists this clonotype with many counts. This chain connects TRBV11-1 to TRBJ1-2; maybe TRBD1 (6 bases). This CDR3 comprises 15 residues. Trimming took 3 bases from V and 3 from J, leaving 14 bases between them. CDR1 SGHAT and CDR2 FQDESV come from the germline V gene (reference sequence). The DNA of the CDR3 is TGTGCCAGCAGCTTTAACCGTGCAGGGGACTATGGCTACACCTTC. It yields the protein CASSFNRAGDYGYTF.